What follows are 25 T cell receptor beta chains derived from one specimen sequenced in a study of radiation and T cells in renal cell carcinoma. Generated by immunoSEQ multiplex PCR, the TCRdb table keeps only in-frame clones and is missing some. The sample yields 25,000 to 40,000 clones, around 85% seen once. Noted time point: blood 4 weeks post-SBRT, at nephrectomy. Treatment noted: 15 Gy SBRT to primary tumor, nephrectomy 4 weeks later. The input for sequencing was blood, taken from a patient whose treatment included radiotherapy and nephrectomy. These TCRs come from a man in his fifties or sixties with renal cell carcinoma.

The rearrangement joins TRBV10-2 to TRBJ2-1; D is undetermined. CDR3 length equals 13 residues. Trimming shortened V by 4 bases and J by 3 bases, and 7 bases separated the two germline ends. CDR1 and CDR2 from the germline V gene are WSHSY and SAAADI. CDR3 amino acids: CASSVENYNEQFF. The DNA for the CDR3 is TGCGCCAGCAGTGTGGAGAACTACAATGAGCAGTTCTTC.

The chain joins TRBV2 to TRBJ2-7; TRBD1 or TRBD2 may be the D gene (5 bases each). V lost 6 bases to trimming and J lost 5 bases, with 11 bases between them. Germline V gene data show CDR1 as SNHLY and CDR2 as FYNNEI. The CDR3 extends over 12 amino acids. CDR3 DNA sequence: TGTGCCAGCAGAGAGGGACGGAACGAGCAGTACTTC. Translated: CASREGRNEQYF. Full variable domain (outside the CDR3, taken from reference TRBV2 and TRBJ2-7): EPEVTQTPSHQVTQMGQEVILRCVPISNHLYFYWYRQILGQKVEFLVSFYNNEISEKSEIFDDQFSVERPDGSNFTLKIRSTKLEDSAMYFCASREGRNEQYFGPGTRLTVT.

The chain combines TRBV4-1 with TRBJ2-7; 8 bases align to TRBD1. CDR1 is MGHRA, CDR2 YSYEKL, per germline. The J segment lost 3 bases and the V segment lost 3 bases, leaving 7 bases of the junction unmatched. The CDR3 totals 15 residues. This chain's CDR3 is CASSHGQGLSYEQYF. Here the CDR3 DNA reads TGCGCCAGCAGCCATGGACAGGGCCTGAGCTACGAGCAGTACTTC.

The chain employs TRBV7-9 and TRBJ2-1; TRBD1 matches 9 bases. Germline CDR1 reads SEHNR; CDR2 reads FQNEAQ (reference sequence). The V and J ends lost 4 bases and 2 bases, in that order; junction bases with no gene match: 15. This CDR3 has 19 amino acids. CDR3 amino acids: CASSSPGDRDYQTYNEQFF. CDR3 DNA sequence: TGTGCCAGCAGCTCCCCTGGGGACAGGGACTACCAAACCTACAATGAGCAGTTCTTC.

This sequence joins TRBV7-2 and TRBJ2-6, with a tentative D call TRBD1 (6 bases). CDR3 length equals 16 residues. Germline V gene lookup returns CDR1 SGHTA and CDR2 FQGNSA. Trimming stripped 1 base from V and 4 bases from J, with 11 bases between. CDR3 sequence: CASSLGPGAGANVLTF. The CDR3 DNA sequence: TGTGCCAGCAGCTTAGGTCCAGGGGCCGGGGCCAACGTCCTGACTTTC.

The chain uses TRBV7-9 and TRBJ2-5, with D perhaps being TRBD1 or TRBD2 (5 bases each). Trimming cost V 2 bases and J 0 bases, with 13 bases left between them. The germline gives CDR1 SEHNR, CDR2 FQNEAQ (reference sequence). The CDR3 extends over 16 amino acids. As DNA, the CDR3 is TGTGCCAGCAGCTTATTAAGGGGACCTTACCAAGAGACCCAGTACTTC. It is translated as CASSLLRGPYQETQYF.

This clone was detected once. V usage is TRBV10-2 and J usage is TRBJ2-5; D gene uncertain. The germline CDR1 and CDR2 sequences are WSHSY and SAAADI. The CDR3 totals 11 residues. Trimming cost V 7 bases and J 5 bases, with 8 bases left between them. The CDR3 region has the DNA TGCGCCAGCACTATATCGGAGACCCAGTACTTC. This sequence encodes CASTISETQYF.

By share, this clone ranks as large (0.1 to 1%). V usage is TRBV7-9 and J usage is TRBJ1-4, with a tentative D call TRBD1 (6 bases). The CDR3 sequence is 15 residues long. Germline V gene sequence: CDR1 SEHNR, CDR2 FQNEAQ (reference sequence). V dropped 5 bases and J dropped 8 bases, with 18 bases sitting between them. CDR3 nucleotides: TGTGCCAGCAGCGCCCCGTCCAGGGGCGAGGAAAAACTGTTTTTT. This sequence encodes CASSAPSRGEEKLFF.

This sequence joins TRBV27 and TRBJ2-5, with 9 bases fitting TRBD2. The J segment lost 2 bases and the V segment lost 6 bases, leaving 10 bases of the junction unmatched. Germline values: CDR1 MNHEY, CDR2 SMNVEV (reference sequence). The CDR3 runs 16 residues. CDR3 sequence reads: CASRRYLLAGQETQYF. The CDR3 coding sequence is TGTGCCAGCAGACGTTACCTCCTAGCGGGGCAAGAGACCCAGTACTTC.

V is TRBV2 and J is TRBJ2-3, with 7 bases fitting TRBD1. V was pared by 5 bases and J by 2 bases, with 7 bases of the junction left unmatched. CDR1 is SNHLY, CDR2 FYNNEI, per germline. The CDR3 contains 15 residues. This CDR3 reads CASSRQGTHTDTQYF. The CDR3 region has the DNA TGTGCCAGCAGTCGACAGGGCACACACACAGATACGCAGTATTTT.

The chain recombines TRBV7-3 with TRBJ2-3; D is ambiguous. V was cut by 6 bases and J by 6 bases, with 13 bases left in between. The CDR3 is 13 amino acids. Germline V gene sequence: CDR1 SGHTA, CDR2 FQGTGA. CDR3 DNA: TGTGCCAGCAGTTACGGAGTGGCGGATACGCAGTATTTT. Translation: CASSYGVADTQYF.

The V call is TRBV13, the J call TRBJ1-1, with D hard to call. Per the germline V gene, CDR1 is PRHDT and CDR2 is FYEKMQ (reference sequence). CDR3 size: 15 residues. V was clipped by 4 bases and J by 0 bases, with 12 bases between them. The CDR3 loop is CASSSGLPMNTEAFF. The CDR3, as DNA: TGTGCCAGCAGCTCCGGGCTACCCATGAACACTGAAGCTTTCTTT.

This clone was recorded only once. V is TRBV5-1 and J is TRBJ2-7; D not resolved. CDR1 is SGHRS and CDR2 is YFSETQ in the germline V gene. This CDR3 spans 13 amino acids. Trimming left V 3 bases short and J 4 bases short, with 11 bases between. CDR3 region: CASSSPPFYEQYF. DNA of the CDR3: TGCGCCAGCAGCTCTCCCCCATTTTACGAGCAGTACTTC.

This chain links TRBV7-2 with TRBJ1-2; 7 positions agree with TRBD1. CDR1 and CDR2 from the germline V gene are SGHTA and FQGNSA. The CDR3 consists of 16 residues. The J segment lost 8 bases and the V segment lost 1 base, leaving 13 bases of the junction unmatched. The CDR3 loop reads CASSLEFEQGSRGYTF. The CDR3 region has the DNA TGTGCCAGCAGCTTAGAATTCGAACAGGGGTCGAGAGGCTACACCTTC. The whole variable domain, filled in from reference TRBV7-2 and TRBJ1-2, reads GAGVSQSPSNKVTEKGKDVELRCDPISGHTALYWYRQSLGQGLEFLIYFQGNSAPDKSGLPSDRFSAERTGGSVSTLTIQRTQQEDSAVYLCASSLEFEQGSRGYTFGSGTRLTVV.

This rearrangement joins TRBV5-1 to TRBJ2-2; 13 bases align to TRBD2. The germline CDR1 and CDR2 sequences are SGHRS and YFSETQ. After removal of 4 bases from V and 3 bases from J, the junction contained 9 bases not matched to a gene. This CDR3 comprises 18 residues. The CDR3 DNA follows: TGCGCCAGCAGCGGAGCCGGACTAGCGGGAGCTGACACCGGGGAGCTGTTTTTT. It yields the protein CASSGAGLAGADTGELFF.

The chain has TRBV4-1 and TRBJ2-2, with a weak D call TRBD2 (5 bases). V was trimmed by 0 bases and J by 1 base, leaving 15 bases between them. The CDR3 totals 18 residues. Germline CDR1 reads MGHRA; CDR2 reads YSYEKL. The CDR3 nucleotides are TGCGCCAGCAGCCAAGAGGAGGCCGGCAGACTGAACACCGGGGAGCTGTTTTTT. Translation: CASSQEEAGRLNTGELFF.

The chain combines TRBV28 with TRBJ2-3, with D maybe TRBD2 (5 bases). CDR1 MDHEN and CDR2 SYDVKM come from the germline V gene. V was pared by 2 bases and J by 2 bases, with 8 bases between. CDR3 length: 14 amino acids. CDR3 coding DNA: TGTGCCAGCAGTTTACGTAGCGCCACAGATACGCAGTATTTT. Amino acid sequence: CASSLRSATDTQYF.

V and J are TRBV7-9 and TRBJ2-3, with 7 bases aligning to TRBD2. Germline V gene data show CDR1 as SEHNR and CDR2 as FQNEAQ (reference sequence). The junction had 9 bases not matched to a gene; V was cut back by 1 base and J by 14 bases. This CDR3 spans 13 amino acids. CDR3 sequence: CASSLDRSGGRYF. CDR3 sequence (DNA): TGTGCCAGCAGCTTAGACCGGTCGGGAGGAAGGTATTTT.

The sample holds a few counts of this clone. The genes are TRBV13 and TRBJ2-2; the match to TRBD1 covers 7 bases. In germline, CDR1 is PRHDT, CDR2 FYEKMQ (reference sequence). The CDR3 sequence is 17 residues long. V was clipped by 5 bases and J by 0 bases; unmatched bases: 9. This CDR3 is CASSVRRDRPNTGELFF. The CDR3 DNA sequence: TGTGCCAGCAGCGTTCGCCGGGACAGACCGAACACCGGGGAGCTGTTTTTT.

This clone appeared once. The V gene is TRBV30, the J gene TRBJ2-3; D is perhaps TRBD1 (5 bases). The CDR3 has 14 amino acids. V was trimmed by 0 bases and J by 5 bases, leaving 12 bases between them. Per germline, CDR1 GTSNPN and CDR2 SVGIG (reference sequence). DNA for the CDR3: TGTGCCTGGAGTGTACGTAAGGGGTTAGATACGCAGTATTTT. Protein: CAWSVRKGLDTQYF.

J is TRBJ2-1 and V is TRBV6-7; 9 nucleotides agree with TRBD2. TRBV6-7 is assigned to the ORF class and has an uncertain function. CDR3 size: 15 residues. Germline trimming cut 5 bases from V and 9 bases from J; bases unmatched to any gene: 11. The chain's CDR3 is CASSTAKAGGTEQFF. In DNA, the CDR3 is TGTGCCAGCAGTACGGCTAAAGCGGGAGGTACTGAGCAGTTCTTC.

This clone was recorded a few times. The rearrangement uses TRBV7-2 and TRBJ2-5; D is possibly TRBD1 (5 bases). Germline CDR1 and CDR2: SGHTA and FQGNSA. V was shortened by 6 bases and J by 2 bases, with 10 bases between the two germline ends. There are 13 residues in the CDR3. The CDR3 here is CASSYDRQETQYF. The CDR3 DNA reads TGTGCCAGCAGTTATGACAGACAAGAGACCCAGTACTTC. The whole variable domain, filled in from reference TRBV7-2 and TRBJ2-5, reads GAGVSQSPSNKVTEKGKDVELRCDPISGHTALYWYRQSLGQGLEFLIYFQGNSAPDKSGLPSDRFSAERTGGSVSTLTIQRTQQEDSAVYLCASSYDRQETQYFGPGTRLLVL.

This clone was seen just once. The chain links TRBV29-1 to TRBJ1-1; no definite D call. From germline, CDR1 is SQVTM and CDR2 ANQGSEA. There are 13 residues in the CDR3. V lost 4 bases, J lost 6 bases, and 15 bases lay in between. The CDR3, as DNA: TGCAGCGTTGGGTATGGCAGGCGCCCTGAAGCTTTCTTT. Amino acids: CSVGYGRRPEAFF.

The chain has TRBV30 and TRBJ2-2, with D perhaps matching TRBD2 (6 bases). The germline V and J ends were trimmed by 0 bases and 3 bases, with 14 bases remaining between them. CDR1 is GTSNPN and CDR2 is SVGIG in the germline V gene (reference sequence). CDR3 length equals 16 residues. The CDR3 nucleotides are TGTGCCTGGAGTGTTTACGGGAGTTTGGACACCGGGGAGCTGTTTTTT. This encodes CAWSVYGSLDTGELFF.

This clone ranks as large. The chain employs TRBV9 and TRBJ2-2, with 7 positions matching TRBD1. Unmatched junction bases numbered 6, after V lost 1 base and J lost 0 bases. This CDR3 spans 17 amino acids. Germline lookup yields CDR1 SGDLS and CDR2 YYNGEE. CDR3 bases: TGTGCCAGCAGCGTATCCCGGGACAGCGCGAACACCGGGGAGCTGTTTTTT. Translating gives CASSVSRDSANTGELFF.